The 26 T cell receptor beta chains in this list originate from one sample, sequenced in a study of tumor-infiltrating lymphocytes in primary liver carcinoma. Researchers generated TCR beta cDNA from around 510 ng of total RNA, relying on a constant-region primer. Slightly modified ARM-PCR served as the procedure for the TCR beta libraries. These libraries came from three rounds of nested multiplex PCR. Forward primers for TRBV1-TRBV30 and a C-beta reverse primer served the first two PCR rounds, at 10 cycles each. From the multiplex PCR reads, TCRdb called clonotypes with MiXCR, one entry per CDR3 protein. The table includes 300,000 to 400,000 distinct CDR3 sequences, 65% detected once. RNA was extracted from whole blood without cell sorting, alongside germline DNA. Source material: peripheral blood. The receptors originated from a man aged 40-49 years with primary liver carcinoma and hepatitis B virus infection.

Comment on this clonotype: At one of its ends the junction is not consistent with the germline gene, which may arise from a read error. The CDR3 DNA sequence: TGTGCCAGCAGGTGGCTGGGGGCCGACGTCCTGACTTTC. This gives the protein CASRWLGADVLTF. The chain recombines TRBV6-2 or TRBV6-3 with TRBJ2-6; weak D call: TRBD1 (6 bases). Looked up from germline, CDR1 is MNHEY and CDR2 is SVGEGT. CDR3 length: 13 residues.

The CDR3 DNA is TGTGCCAGCAGCTTGTGGAAGGGAGAAAAACTGTTTTTT. As protein: CASSLWKGEKLFF. The genes are TRBV5-4 and TRBJ1-4; D gene unclear. Germline CDR1 reads SGHNT; CDR2 reads YYREEE (reference sequence). V was trimmed by 1 base and J by 8 bases, leaving 9 bases between them. This CDR3 has 13 residues.

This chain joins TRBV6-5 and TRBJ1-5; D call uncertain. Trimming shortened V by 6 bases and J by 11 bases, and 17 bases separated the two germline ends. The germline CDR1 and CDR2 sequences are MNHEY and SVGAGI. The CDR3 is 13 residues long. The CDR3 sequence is CASSRVLSGAQHF. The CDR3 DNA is TGTGCCAGCAGCCGAGTCCTTTCCGGAGCCCAGCATTTT.

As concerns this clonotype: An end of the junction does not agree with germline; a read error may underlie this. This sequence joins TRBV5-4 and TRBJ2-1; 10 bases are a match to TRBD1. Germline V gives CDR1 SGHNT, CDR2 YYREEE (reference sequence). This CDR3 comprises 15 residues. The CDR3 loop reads CANSRDRGAPNEQFF. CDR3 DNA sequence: TGTGCCAACAGCCGGGACAGGGGAGCCCCGAATGAGCAGTTCTTC.

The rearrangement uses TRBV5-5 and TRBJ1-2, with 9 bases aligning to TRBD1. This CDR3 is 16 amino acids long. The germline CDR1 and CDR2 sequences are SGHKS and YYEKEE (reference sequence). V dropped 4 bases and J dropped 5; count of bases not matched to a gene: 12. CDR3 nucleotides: TGTGCCAGCAGCCAGCTGCCCGGGACAGGGATTTATGGCTACACCTTC. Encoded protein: CASSQLPGTGIYGYTF.

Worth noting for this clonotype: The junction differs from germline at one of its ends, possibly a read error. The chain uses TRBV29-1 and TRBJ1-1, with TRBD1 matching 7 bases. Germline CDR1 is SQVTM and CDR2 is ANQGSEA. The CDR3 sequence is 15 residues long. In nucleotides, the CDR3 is TGCAGCGTCCACTCTCGGGACAGTGTGAACATTGAAGTTTTCTTT. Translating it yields CSVHSRDSVNIEVFF. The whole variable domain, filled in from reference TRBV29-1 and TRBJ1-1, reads SAVISQKPSRDICQRGTSLTIQCQVDSQVTMMFWYRQQPGQSLTLIATANQGSEATYESGFVIDKFPISRPNLTFSTLTVSNMSPEDSSIYLCSVHSRDSVNIEVFFGQGTRLTVV.

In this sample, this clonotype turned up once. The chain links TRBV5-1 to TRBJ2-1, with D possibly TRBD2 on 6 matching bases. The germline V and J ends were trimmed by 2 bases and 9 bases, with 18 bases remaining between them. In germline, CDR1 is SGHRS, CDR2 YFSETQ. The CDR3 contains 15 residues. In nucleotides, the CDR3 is TGCGCCAGCAGCTTTTCTAGCGCCGGCGGCGGTGAGCAGTTCTTC. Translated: CASSFSSAGGGEQFF.

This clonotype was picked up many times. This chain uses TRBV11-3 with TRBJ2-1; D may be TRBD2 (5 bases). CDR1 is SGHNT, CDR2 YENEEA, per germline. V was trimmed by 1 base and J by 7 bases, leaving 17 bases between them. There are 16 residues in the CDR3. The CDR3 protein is CASSLVGGQAGNEQFF. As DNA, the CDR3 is TGTGCCAGCAGCTTAGTTGGCGGGCAAGCTGGGAATGAGCAGTTCTTC.

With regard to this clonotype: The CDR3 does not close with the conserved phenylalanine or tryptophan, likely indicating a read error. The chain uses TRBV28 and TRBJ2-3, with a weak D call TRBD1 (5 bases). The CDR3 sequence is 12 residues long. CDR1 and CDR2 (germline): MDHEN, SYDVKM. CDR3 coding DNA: TGTGACAGCAGGGTTAACACAGATACGCAGTATTCT. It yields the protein CDSRVNTDTQYS.

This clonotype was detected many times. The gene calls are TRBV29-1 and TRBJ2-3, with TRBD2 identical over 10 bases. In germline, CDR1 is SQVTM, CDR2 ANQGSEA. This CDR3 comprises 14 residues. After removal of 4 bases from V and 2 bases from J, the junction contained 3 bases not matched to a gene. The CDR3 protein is CSVALAGVTDTQYF. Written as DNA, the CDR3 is TGCAGCGTTGCGCTAGCGGGAGTCACAGATACGCAGTATTTT.

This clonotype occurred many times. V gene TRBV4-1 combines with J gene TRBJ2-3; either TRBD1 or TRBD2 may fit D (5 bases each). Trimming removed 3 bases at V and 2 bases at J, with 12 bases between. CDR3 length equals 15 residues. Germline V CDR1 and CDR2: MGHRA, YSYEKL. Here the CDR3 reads CASSQNGGPTDTQYF. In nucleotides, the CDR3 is TGCGCCAGCAGCCAGAATGGGGGACCCACAGATACGCAGTATTTT.

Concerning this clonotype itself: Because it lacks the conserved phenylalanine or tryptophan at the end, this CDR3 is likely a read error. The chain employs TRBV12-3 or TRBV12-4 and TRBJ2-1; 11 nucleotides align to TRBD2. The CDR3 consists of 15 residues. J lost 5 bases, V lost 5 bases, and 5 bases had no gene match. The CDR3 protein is CASSLLAGVHNEQFI. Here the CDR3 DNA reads TGTGCCAGCAGTCTACTAGCGGGAGTCCACAATGAGCAGTTCATC.

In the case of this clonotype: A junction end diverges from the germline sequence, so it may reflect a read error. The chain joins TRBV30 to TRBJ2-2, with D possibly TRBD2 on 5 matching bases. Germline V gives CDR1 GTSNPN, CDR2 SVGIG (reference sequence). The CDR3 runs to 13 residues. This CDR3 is CAGSHEEAGELFF. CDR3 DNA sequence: TGTGCCGGGAGTCATGAGGAGGCCGGGGAGCTGTTTTTT.

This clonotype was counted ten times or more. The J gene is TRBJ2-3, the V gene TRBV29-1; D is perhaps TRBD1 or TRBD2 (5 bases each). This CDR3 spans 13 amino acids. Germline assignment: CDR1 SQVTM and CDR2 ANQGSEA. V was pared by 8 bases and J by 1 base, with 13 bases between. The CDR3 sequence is CSTALGGTDTQYF. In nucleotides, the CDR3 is TGCAGCACTGCCTTGGGGGGCACAGATACGCAGTATTTT.

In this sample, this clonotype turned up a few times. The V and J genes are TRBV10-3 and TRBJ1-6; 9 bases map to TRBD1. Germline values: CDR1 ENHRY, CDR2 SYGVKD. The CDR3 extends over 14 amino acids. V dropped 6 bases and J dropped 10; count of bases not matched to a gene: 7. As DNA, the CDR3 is TGTGCCATCAGCGAACGACAGGGGGGCTCACCCCTCCACTTT. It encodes CAISERQGGSPLHF.

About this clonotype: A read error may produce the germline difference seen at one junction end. CDR3 amino acids: CASSSTVNLNIEAFF. The DNA for the CDR3 is TGTGCCAGTAGCTCGACAGTCAACTTGAACATTGAAGCTTTCTTT. This chain joins TRBV5-4 and TRBJ1-1; D possibly corresponds to TRBD1 (5 bases). The CDR3 extends over 15 amino acids. CDR1 is SGHNT and CDR2 is YYREEE in the germline V gene (reference sequence).

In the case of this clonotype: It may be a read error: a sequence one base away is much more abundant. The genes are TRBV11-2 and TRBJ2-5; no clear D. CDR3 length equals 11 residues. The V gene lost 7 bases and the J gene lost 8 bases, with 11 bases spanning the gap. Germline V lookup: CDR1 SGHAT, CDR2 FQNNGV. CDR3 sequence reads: CASTAGCTQYF. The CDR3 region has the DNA TGTGCCAGCACCGCCGGTTGTACCCAGTACTTC.

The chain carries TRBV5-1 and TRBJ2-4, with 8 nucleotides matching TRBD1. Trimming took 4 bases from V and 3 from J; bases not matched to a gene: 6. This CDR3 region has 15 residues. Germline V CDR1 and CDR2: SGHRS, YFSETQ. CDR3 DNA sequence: TGCGCCAGCAGCCGGACAGGGTTGGACAAAAACATTCAGTACTTC. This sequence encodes CASSRTGLDKNIQYF.

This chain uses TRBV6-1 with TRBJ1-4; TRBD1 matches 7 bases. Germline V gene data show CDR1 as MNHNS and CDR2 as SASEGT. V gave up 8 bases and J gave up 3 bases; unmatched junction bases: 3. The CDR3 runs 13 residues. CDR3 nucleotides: TGTGCCAGCCAGGGGGACTCTAATGAAAAACTGTTTTTT. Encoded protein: CASQGDSNEKLFF.

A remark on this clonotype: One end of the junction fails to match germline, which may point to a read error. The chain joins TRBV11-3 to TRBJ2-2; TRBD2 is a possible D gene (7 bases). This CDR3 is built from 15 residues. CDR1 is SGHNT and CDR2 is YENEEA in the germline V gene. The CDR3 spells CASCPGGQNTGELFF. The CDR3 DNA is TGTGCCAGCTGCCCCGGGGGGCAGAACACCGGGGAGCTATTTTTT.

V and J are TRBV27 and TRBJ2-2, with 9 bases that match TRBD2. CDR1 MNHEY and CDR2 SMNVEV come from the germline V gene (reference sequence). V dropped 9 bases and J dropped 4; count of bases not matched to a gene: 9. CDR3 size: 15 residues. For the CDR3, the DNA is TGTGCCAGTAGTCTTGGCGGGAGGGCCACCGGGGAGCTGTTTTTT. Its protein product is CASSLGGRATGELFF.

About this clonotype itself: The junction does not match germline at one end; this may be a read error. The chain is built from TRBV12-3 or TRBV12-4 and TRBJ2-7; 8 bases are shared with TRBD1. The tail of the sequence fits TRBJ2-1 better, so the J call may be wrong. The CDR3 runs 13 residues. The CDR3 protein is CAGSMDRAYEQFF. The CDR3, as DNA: TGTGCCGGCAGCATGGACAGGGCCTACGAGCAGTTCTTC.

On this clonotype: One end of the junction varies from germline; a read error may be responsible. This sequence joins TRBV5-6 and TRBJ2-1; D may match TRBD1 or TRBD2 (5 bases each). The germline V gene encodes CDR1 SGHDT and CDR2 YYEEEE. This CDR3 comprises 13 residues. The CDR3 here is CVSSLGVEGVAFF. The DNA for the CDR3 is TGTGTCAGCAGCTTGGGGGTCGAGGGAGTTGCGTTCTTC.

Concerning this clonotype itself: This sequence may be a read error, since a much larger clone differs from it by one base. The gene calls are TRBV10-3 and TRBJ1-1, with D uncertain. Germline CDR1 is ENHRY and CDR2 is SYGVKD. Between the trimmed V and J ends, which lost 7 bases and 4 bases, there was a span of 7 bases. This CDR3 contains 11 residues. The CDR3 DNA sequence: TGTGCCATCATGAGAGCCACTGAAGCTTTCTTT. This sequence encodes CAIMRATEAFF.

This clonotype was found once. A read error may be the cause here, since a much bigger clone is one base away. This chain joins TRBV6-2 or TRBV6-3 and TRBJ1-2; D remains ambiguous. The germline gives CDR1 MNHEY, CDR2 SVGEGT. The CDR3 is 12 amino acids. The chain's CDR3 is CGSRWGGYGYTF. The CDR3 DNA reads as TGTGGCAGCAGATGGGGAGGATATGGCTACACCTTC.

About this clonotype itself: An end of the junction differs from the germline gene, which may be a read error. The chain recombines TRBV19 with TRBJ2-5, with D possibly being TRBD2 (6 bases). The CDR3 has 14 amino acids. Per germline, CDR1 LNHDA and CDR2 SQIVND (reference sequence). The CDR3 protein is CASSNSLRGETQYF. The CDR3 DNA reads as TGTGCCAGTAGTAACTCACTGCGGGGCGAGACCCAATACTTC.